The present T cell receptor (beta chain) was sequenced within a study of OX40 agonist ivuxolimab in advanced cancers. About the study: It was permissible to have had prior anti-PD-1, anti-PD-L1 or anti-CTLA-4 therapy, and around 40% had some. Broader study findings: Certain nonresponding patients likewise had low normalized T-cell clonal expansion.

Note on this clone: Its antigen is not known.

Peripheral blood came from all dose cohorts at three timepoints. Generated by immunoSEQ multiplex PCR, the TCRdb table keeps only in-frame clones and is missing some. The sample holds 80,000 or so clones, about nine tenths seen once. This CDR3 is built from 15 residues. Germline CDR1 reads ENHRY; CDR2 reads SYGVKD. V was cut by 4 bases and J by 2 bases, with 11 bases left in between. Sequencing was performed on CD4+ or CD8+ T cells sorted from blood, taken in a trial of the OX40 agonist ivuxolimab. This rearrangement joins TRBV10-3 to TRBJ2-2, with D possibly being TRBD2 (6 bases). The sequence came from an adult with an advanced solid tumor such as melanoma, head and neck, liver or kidney cancer. CDR3 nucleotide sequence: TGTGCCATCAGTGCTGAGGGACTCAACACCGGGGAGCTGTTTTTT. Protein product: CAISAEGLNTGELFF.